The 3 T cell receptor beta chains below come from one sample, sequenced in a study of monozygotic twins with inflammatory bowel disease. TCRdb reprocessed the 5' RACE reads; each CDR3 protein has one entry and no DNA is given. The sample has 400,000 to 500,000 distinct CDR3 sequences. Material for sequencing was blood. These receptors were collected from a human donor with ulcerative colitis or Crohn's disease, or a healthy co-twin of an affected twin (not recorded which).

The chain employs TRBV27 and TRBJ2-1; the D call from TCRdb, TRBD1, cannot be confirmed without DNA. This CDR3 has 15 amino acids. Per germline, CDR1 MNHEY and CDR2 SMNVEV (reference sequence). The CDR3 loop is CASSNAGGSYNEQFF.

The chain has TRBV19 and TRBJ1-1. The CDR3 runs 12 residues. The germline gives CDR1 LNHDA, CDR2 SQIVND (reference sequence). The CDR3 here is CASSARLTEAFF.

The V gene is TRBV18, the J gene TRBJ2-3; with no DNA, the TCRdb D assignment of TRBD1 cannot be verified. The germline CDR1 and CDR2 sequences are KGHSH and LQKENI. The CDR3 is made up of 16 amino acids. The CDR3 reads CASSYSTGPSTDTQYF.